The entry below gives a single T cell receptor (beta chain) sequence along with its context. V gave up 6 bases and J gave up 0 bases; unmatched junction bases: 12. Germline-derived CDR1 and CDR2 are LNHDA and SQIVND (reference sequence). The CDR3 extends over 18 amino acids. The sample belongs to a study of blood T cell repertoires in COVID-19. About the study: From the United States, Italy and Spain came samples of acute and convalescent COVID-19. T cells, B-cell-depleted T cells, or PBMCs provided the cDNA or gDNA that served as material.

Original processing notes: Estimation of nucleated cell counts was performed using reference gene primer amplification. This table comes from immunoSEQ multiplex PCR, and its TCRdb copy is limited to in-frame clones, with some not included. V and J calls and clone size are copied from that table; D and trimming were computed from the DNA. Here the sample spans 250,000 to 300,000 clones, 81% being singletons. This receptor was obtained from a woman aged 60-75 years with active or convalescent COVID-19. This chain uses TRBV19 with TRBJ1-5; TRBD1 matches 9 bases. Sequencing was performed on peripheral blood. Here the CDR3 DNA reads TGTGCCAGTAGGGGGACAGGGAAAGTTCGAATTAGCAATCAGCCCCAGCATTTT. This encodes CASRGTGKVRISNQPQHF.